Each of the 26 T cell receptor beta chains below was sequenced from the same sample in a study of shared clonotypes between healthy human individuals. The naive CD8 subset, CD45RO-negative cells positively selected for CCR7, excluded terminally differentiated effector memory CD45RA+ cells. Libraries were prepared by immunoSEQ multiplex PCR; TCRdb keeps only in-frame clonotypes and omits some of them. The sample lists around 2.1 million clones; 85% to 95% were seen once. Sequencing was performed on naive CD8+ T cells from PBMCs. The receptors derive from a young man in good health. Some clones in this sample may be carry-over from other donors' samples.

This clone was seen a single time. CDR3 in DNA: TGTGCCAGCAGCTTAAGTCGGGACAGCGAGACCCAGTACTTC. Translation: CASSLSRDSETQYF. This chain connects TRBV7-9 to TRBJ2-5, with 7 bases identical to TRBD1. Per germline, CDR1 SEHNR and CDR2 FQNEAQ (reference sequence). The CDR3 contains 14 residues. The junction had 5 bases not matched to a gene; V was cut back by 2 bases and J by 5 bases.

The rearrangement links TRBV4-2 to TRBJ2-3; 9 positions match TRBD2. The CDR3 extends over 17 amino acids. Germline CDR1 reads LGHNA; CDR2 reads YNFKEQ. Trimming removed 0 bases from V and 2 bases from J; junction bases left unmatched: 6. CDR3 residues: CASSQEGLAGYTDTQYF. CDR3 sequence (DNA): TGTGCCAGCAGCCAAGAAGGGCTAGCGGGGTACACAGATACGCAGTATTTT.

Remarks on this clone: The same CDR3 is also encoded by other DNA sequences in this sample. The chain carries TRBV12-5 and TRBJ1-1; D is uncertain. The CDR3 runs to 13 residues. V shed 1 base and J shed 0 bases, with 3 bases lying between them. Germline CDR1 is LGHNT and CDR2 is FRNRAP. The DNA for the CDR3 is TGTGCTAGTGGTTTGGGGCTGAACACTGAAGCTTTCTTT. This gives the protein CASGLGLNTEAFF.

CDR3 loop: CASSDTGSRGQPQHF. The CDR3 bases are TGTGCCAGCAGTGATACAGGGTCGCGGGGTCAGCCCCAGCATTTT. The chain uses TRBV6-1 and TRBJ1-5, with D possibly matching TRBD1 (6 bases). The ends were cut back, 3 bases at V and 6 bases at J, with 15 bases in the middle. CDR3 length: 15 amino acids. Germline V CDR1 and CDR2: MNHNS, SASEGT.

This clone was observed a handful of times. The chain is built from TRBV19 and TRBJ2-2, with D unclear. CDR3 length: 11 amino acids. V was cut by 9 bases and J by 7 bases, with 9 bases left in between. CDR1 is LNHDA, CDR2 SQIVND, per germline (reference sequence). This chain's CDR3 is CASSQHGELFF. In nucleotides, the CDR3 is TGTGCCAGCAGTCAACACGGGGAGCTGTTTTTT.

V and J are TRBV7-9 and TRBJ1-1; 7 positions agree with TRBD1. Germline V gene sequence: CDR1 SEHNR, CDR2 FQNEAQ (reference sequence). Trimming at V came to 1 base and at J to 7 bases, leaving 12 bases not matched to a gene. CDR3 length: 16 amino acids. The CDR3 is CASSLDPPRDSLEAFF. The CDR3 bases are TGTGCCAGCAGCTTAGACCCGCCCCGGGACAGCCTTGAAGCTTTCTTT.

The chain employs TRBV9 and TRBJ2-7; TRBD1 matches at 7 bases. V gave up 3 bases and J gave up 0 bases; unmatched junction bases: 6. CDR1 is SGDLS and CDR2 is YYNGEE in the germline V gene. The CDR3 consists of 15 residues. Written as DNA, the CDR3 is TGTGCCAGCAGCGCCGGGGACAGCCACTCCTACGAGCAGTACTTC. The encoded protein is CASSAGDSHSYEQYF.

This sequence joins TRBV27 and TRBJ2-2, with D unclear. CDR1 is MNHEY, CDR2 SMNVEV, per germline (reference sequence). The CDR3 runs 12 residues. V lost 5 bases, J lost 6 bases, and 7 bases lay in between. CDR3 DNA: TGTGCCAGCAGTAACTGGGCCGGGGAGCTGTTTTTT. Its translation is CASSNWAGELFF.

The chain carries TRBV14 and TRBJ2-1, with 11 bases fitting TRBD2. The V segment lost 4 bases and the J segment 6 bases; nucleotides outside the gene matches: 8. CDR1 and CDR2 from the germline V gene are SGHDN and FVKESK. The length of the CDR3 is 16 residues. The CDR3 loop is CASSPRLAGSGNEQFF. The CDR3 DNA reads as TGTGCCAGCAGCCCCAGACTAGCGGGATCGGGCAATGAGCAGTTCTTC.

Comment on this clone: The same CDR3 arises from other DNA sequences in this sample as well. This chain links TRBV27 with TRBJ1-1; D ambiguous. V shed 3 bases and J shed 0 bases, with 5 bases lying between them. Germline V CDR1 and CDR2: MNHEY, SMNVEV (reference sequence). The CDR3 contains 13 residues. CDR3 DNA: TGTGCCAGCAGTTTCCTACTGAACACTGAAGCTTTCTTT. Protein sequence: CASSFLLNTEAFF.

CDR3 sequence: CASAVAGGSTEAFF. In DNA form, the CDR3 reads TGTGCCTCTGCCGTGGCAGGGGGGTCGACTGAAGCTTTCTTT. The chain couples TRBV6-1 to TRBJ1-1, with 7 bases aligning to TRBD1. The ends lost 11 bases at V and 5 bases at J; junction bases unmatched: 14. Germline assignment: CDR1 MNHNS and CDR2 SASEGT. The CDR3 is 14 residues long.

The chain joins TRBV7-8 to TRBJ2-3; 8 nucleotides agree with TRBD1. J lost 2 bases, V lost 4 bases, and 5 bases had no gene match. Germline lookup yields CDR1 SGHVS and CDR2 FQNEAQ. The CDR3 is made up of 15 amino acids. The DNA for the CDR3 is TGTGCCAGCAGCTCCCAGGGGGCTAACACAGATACGCAGTATTTT. Protein: CASSSQGANTDTQYF.

The chain employs TRBV7-9 and TRBJ2-7; 9 bases are shared with TRBD2. The trim removed 4 bases at V and 6 bases at J, leaving 10 bases unmatched. Germline loops: CDR1 SEHNR, CDR2 FQNEAQ (reference sequence). The CDR3 is 15 amino acids. The CDR3 here is CASSSDGGRAVEQYF. The CDR3 coding sequence is TGTGCCAGCAGCTCAGATGGCGGGAGGGCCGTCGAGCAGTACTTC.

As concerns this clone: Other DNA variants within this sample encode the same CDR3. The chain links TRBV5-6 to TRBJ1-3, with D unresolved. V was shortened by 0 bases and J by 0 bases, with 4 bases between the two germline ends. Germline CDR1 SGHDT, CDR2 YYEEEE. The CDR3 length is 14 residues. CDR3 residues: CASSLASSGNTIYF. The CDR3 DNA follows: TGTGCCAGCAGCTTGGCCAGCTCTGGAAACACCATATATTTT.

The chain links TRBV27 to TRBJ1-2; D not resolved. This CDR3 region has 19 residues. Germline CDR1 reads MNHEY; CDR2 reads SMNVEV (reference sequence). V lost 5 bases and J lost 3, with 28 bases in between. The CDR3: CASSPGRAVQIEPDYGYTF. The DNA of the CDR3 is TGTGCCAGCAGTCCGGGTAGGGCGGTTCAAATCGAGCCTGACTATGGCTACACCTTC.

The rearrangement links TRBV4-1 to TRBJ2-3; TRBD2 matches 13 bases. V trimming: 3 bases; J trimming: 1 base; junction bases outside the gene matches: 10. Germline loops: CDR1 MGHRA, CDR2 YSYEKL. This CDR3 is built from 19 residues. CDR3 coding DNA: TGCGCCAGCAGCCACATCGGACTAGCGGGAGCTTCGGGCACAGATACGCAGTATTTT. Translating it yields CASSHIGLAGASGTDTQYF.

The rearrangement joins TRBV27 to TRBJ1-1, with D hard to call. Germline V gene lookup returns CDR1 MNHEY and CDR2 SMNVEV (reference sequence). The CDR3 loop spans 13 amino acids. V was shortened by 3 bases and J by 4 bases, with 9 bases between the two germline ends. CDR3 bases: TGTGCCAGCAGTTTTGACCTTCGCACTGAAGCTTTCTTT. Translating gives CASSFDLRTEAFF.

The chain combines TRBV13 with TRBJ1-3; D ambiguous. CDR3 size: 12 residues. Trimming cost V 5 bases and J 4 bases, with 6 bases left between them. Germline CDR1 and CDR2: PRHDT and FYEKMQ (reference sequence). The CDR3 reads CASSPGGNTIYF. The CDR3 DNA is TGTGCCAGCAGCCCTGGGGGAAACACCATATATTTT.

This clone was recorded once. The J gene is TRBJ1-1, the V gene TRBV19, with a weak D call TRBD1 (6 bases). The CDR3 contains 13 residues. V shed 4 bases and J shed 5 bases, with 11 bases lying between them. The germline V gene encodes CDR1 LNHDA and CDR2 SQIVND (reference sequence). The CDR3 loop is CASSTRGVTEAFF. CDR3 bases: TGTGCCAGTAGTACCAGGGGAGTAACTGAAGCTTTCTTT.

The chain uses TRBV29-1 and TRBJ2-7; D may be TRBD2 (6 bases). The CDR3 consists of 14 residues. Trimming pared 7 bases from V and 0 bases from J, leaving 16 bases between. Germline V lookup: CDR1 SQVTM, CDR2 ANQGSEA. CDR3 nucleotides: TGCAGCGCCCTCGCTGGGGGGAGCTCCTACGAGCAGTACTTC. Protein: CSALAGGSSYEQYF.

This sequence joins TRBV5-3 and TRBJ2-2, with TRBD2 matching 11 bases. TRBV5-3 is an ORF for which the function is uncertain. The CDR3 consists of 17 residues. Trimming removed 1 base from V and 7 bases from J; junction bases left unmatched: 9. The CDR3 nucleotides are TGTGCCAGAAGCTTGCGTGCTAGCGGGAGGAGTGTCGGGGAGCTGTTTTTT. It is translated as CARSLRASGRSVGELFF.

This chain joins TRBV7-9 and TRBJ1-1; a weak D match, TRBD1 (6 bases). This CDR3 is 13 amino acids long. Germline V gene sequence: CDR1 SEHNR, CDR2 FQNEAQ (reference sequence). V gave up 8 bases and J gave up 5 bases, with 15 bases separating them. CDR3 residues: CASEGKGGTEAFF. In nucleotides, the CDR3 is TGTGCCAGCGAGGGAAAGGGGGGTACTGAAGCTTTCTTT.

The rearrangement joins TRBV7-9 to TRBJ2-1, with a weak D call TRBD1 (6 bases). The CDR3 length is 17 residues. V gave up 0 bases and J gave up 0 bases, with 12 bases separating them. Per the germline V gene, CDR1 is SEHNR and CDR2 is FQNEAQ (reference sequence). In nucleotides, the CDR3 is TGTGCCAGCAGCTTAGCGATGGGGGCCGCCTCCTACAATGAGCAGTTCTTC. It yields the protein CASSLAMGAASYNEQFF.

This clone was detected once. The gene calls are TRBV19 and TRBJ1-4, with a weak D call TRBD1 (6 bases). The CDR3 is 17 amino acids. Germline V CDR1 and CDR2: LNHDA, SQIVND (reference sequence). Trimming cost V 6 bases and J 8 bases, with 25 bases left between them. CDR3 DNA: TGTGCCAGTAGGTCGCTTCAGTTCTCGGGGGCTCGGGAAAAACTGTTTTTT. This encodes CASRSLQFSGAREKLFF.

J is TRBJ2-7 and V is TRBV10-1; TRBD1 agrees at 7 bases. The germline gives CDR1 WNHNN, CDR2 SYGVQD (reference sequence). The V gene end was trimmed by 8 bases and the J gene end by 3 bases; junction bases not matched to a gene: 13. The CDR3 extends over 15 amino acids. The CDR3 spells CASAEGASSSYEQYF. Written as DNA, the CDR3 is TGCGCCAGCGCCGAGGGGGCTAGCAGTAGCTACGAGCAGTACTTC.

This chain links TRBV7-8 with TRBJ2-5; 10 positions agree with TRBD2. Per germline, CDR1 SGHVS and CDR2 FQNEAQ. The CDR3 consists of 12 residues. Here the CDR3 DNA reads TGTGCGCTAGCGGGAGAGGGTGAGACCCAGTACTTC. Translation: CALAGEGETQYF.